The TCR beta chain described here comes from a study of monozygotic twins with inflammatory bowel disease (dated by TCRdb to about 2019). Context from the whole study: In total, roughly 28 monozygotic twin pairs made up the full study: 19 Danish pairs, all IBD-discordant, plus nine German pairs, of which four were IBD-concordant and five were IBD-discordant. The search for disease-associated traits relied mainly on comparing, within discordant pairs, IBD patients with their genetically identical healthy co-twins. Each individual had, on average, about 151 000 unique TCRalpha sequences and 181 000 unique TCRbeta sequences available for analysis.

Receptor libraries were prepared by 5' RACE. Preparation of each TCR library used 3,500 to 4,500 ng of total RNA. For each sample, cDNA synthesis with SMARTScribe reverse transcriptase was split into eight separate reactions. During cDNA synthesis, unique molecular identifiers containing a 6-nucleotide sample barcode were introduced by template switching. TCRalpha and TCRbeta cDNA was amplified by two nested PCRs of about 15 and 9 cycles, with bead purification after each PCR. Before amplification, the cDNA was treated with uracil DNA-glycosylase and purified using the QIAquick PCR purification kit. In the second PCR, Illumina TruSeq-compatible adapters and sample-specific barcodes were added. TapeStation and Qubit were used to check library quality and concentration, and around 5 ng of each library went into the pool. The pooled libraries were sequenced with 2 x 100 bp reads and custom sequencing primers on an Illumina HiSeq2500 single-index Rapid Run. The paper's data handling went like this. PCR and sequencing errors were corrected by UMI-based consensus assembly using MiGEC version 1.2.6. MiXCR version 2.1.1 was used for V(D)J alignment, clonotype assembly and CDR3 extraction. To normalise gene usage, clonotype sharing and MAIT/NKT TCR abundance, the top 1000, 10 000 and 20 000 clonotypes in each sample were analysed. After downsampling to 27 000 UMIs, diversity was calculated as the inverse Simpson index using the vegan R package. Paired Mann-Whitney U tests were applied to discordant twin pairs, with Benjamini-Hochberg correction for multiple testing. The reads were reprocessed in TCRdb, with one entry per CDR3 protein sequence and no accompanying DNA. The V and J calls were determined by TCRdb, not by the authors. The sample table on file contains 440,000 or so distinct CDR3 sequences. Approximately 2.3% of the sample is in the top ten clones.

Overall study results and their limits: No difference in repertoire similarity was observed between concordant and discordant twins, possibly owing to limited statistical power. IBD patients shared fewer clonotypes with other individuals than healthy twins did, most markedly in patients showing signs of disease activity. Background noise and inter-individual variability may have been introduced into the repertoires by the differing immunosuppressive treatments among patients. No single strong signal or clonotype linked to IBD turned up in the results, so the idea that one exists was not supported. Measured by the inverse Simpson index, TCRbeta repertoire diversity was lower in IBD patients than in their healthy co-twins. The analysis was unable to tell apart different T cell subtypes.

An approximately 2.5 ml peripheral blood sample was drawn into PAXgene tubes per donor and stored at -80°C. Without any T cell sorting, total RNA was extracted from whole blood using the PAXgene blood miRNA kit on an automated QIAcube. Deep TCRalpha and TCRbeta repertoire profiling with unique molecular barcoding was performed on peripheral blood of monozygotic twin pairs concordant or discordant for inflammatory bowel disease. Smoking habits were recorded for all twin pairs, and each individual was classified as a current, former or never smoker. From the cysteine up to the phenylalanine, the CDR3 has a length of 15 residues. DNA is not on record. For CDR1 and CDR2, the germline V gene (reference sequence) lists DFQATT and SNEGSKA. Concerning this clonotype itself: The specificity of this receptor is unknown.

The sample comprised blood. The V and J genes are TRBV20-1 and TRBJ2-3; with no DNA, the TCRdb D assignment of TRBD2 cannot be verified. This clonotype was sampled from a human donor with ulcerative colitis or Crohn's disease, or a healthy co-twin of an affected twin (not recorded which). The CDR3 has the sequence CSARGQREVVDTQYF.